This T cell receptor beta chain was profiled in a study of control samples from healthy donors and cancer patients. The protocol was immunoSEQ multiplex PCR, while the TCRdb copy is restricted to in-frame clones and leaves out a portion. The table has 130,000 or so clones, less than 95% seen once. V was cut by 4 bases and J by 5 bases, with 24 bases left in between. The CDR3 contains 17 residues. Germline V gene lookup returns CDR1 SGHKS and CDR2 YYEKEE (reference sequence). This rearrangement joins TRBV5-5 to TRBJ1-1, with D possibly matching TRBD1 (6 bases). The TCR comes from a man younger than 35 in good health. The source material was blood. CDR3 sequence: CASSPGVGQERGTEAFF. CDR3 bases: TGTGCCAGCAGCCCTGGGGTGGGACAAGAACGGGGGACTGAAGCTTTCTTT. The full variable domain, rest sourced from reference TRBV5-5 and TRBJ1-1, is DAGVTQSPTHLIKTRGQQVTLRCSPISGHKSVSWYQQVLGQGPQFIFQYYEKEERGRGNFPDRFSARQFPNYSSELNVNALLLGDSALYLCASSPGVGQERGTEAFFGQGTRLTVV.